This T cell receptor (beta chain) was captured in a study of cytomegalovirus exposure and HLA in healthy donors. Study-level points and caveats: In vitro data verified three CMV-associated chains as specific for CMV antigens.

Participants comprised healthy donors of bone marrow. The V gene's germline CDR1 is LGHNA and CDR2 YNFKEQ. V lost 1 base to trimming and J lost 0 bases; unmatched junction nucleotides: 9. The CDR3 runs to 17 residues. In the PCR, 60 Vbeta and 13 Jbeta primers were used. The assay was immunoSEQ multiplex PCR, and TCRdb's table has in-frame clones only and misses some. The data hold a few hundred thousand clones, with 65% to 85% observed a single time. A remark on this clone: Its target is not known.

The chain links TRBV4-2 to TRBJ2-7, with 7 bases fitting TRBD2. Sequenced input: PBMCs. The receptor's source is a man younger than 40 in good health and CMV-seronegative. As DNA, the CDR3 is TGTGCCAGCAGCCAAGGGGGTAGCGGGCGACTCTCCTACGAGCAGTACTTC. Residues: CASSQGGSGRLSYEQYF.